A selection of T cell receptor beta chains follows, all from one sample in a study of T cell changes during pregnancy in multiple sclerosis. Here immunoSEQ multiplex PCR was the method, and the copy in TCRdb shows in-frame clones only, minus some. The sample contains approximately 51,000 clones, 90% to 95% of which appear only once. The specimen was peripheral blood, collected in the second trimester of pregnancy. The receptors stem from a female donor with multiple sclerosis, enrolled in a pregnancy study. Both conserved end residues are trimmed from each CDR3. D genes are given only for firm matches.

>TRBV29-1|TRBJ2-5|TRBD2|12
SVVRAGVGETQY
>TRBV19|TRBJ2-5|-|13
ASSIARGFEETQY
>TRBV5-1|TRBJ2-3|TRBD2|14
ASSQTSGRSTDTQY
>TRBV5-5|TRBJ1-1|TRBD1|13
ASSLRDRGFTEAF
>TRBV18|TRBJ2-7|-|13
ASSPNRDLSYEQY
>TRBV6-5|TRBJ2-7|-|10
ASSYSGGEQY
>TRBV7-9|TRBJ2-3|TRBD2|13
ATPPVGGRTDTQY
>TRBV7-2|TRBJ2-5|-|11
ASSLEYGETQY
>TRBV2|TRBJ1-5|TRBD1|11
ASTKEGAQPQH
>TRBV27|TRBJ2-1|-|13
ASSLTYSSYNEQF
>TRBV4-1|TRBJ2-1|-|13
ASPGEAGRGLKQF
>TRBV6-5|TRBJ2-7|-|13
ASSYFGGWAYEQY
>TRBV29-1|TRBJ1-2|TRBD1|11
SVQQGWDYGYT
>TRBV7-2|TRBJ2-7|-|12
ASSLSPGTYEQY
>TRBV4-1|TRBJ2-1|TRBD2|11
ASSQRLAGVEF
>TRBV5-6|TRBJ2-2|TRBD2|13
ASSSNGRTDGELF
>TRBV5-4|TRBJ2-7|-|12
ASSSGLQVYEQY
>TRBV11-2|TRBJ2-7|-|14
ASSKGASGTGYEQY
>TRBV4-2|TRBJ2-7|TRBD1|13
ASSQGQGDWGEQY
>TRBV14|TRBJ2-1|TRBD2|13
ASSQSGSRYNEQF
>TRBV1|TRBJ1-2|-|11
TSSPEGTYGYT
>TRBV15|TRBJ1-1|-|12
ATSSKTANTEAF
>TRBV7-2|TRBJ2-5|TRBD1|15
ASSLEASLTGAETQY
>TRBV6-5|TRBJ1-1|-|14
ASSYSKYRENTEAF
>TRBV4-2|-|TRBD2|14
ASSQTSGRLSYEQY
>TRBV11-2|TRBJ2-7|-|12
ASSTGTPSYEQY
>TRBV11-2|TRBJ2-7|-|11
ASSPGGRNEQY
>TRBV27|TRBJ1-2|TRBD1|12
ASKPGQGGYGYT
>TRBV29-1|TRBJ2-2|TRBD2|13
SVRRLAGNGGELF
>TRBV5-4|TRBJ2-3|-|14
ASSYVSGVSTDTQY
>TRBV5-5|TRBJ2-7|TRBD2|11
ASSHSGSYEQY
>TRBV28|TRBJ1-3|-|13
ASSLREPGRNTIY
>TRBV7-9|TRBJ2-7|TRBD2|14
ASSLADSRLAVEQY
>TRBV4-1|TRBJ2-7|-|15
ASSPSPGSTDPYEQY
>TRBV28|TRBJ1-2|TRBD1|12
ASSLQTGNYGYT
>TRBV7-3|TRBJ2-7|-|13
ASSLNGAGSYEQY
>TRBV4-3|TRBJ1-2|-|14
ASSPSRVTFVRGYT